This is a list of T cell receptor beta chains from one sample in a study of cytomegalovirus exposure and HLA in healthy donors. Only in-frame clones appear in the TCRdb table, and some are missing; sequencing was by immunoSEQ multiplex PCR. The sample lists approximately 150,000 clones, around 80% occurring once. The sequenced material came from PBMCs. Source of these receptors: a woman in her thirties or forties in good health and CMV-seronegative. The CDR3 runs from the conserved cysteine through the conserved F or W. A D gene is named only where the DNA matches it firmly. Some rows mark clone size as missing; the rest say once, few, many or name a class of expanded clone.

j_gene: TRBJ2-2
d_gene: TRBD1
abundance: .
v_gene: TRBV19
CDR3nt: TGTGCCAGTACCCAGATCGGGACAGACACCGGGGAGCTGTTTTTT
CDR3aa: CASTQIGTDTGELFF

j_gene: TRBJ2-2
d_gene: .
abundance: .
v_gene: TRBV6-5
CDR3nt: TGTGCCAGCAGTTATACAGGGCCCACCGGGGAGCTGTTTTTT
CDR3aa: CASSYTGPTGELFF

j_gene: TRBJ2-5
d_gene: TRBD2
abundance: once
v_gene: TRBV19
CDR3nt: TGTGCCAGTAGTATAGGCAGGGAGGGGACCCAGTACTTC
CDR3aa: CASSIGREGTQYF

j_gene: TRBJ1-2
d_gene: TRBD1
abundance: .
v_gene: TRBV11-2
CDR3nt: TGTGCCAGCAGCTTATCTGACAGGGATCATGGCTACACCTTC
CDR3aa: CASSLSDRDHGYTF

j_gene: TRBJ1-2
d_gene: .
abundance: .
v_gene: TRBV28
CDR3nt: TGTGCCAGCAGTTTAATTGGTCAGGGCTATGGCTACACCTTC
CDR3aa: CASSLIGQGYGYTF

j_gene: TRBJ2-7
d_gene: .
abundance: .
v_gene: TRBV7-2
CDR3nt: TGTGCCAGCAGCTTATTGTCAGGGTCTGGCGAGCAGTACTTC
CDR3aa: CASSLLSGSGEQYF

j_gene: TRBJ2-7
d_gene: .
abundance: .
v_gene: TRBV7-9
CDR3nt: TGTGCCAGCGGGGGGACAGCCCCCTACGAGCAGTACTTC
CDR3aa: CASGGTAPYEQYF

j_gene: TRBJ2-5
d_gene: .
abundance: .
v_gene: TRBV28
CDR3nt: TGTGCCAGCACAGGGTTGGTAGAGACCCAGTACTTC
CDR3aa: CASTGLVETQYF

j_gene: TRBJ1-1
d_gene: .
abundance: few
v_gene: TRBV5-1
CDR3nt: TGCGCCAGCAGCTTGGGATCTTCGAGGGGGACTGAAGCTTTCTTT
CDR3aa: CASSLGSSRGTEAFF

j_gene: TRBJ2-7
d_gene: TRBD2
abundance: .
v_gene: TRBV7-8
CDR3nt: TGTGCCAGCAGCCCCCGGACTAGACTGGGCTACGAGCAGTACTTC
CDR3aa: CASSPRTRLGYEQYF

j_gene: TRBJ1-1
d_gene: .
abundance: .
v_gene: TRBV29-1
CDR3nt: TGCAGCGTTGAGTCTTTTCGGGACACTGAAGCTTTCTTT
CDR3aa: CSVESFRDTEAFF

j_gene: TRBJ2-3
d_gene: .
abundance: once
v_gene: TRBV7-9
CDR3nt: TGTGCCAGCAGCCGGGAAGATACGCAGTATTTT
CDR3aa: CASSREDTQYF

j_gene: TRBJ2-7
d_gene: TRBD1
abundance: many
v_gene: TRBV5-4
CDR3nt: TGTGCCAGCAGCTGGACAGGGGGCCTCGACTACGAGCAGTACTTC
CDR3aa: CASSWTGGLDYEQYF

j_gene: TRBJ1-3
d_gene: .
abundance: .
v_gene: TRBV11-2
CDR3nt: TGTGCCAGCAGCGGAGACAGAGTCTCTGGAAACACCATATATTTT
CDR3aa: CASSGDRVSGNTIYF

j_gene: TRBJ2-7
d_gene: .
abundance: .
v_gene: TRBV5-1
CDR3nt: TGCGCCAGCAGCTTGAACAGGGTTTATAGCGAGCAGTACTTC
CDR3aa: CASSLNRVYSEQYF

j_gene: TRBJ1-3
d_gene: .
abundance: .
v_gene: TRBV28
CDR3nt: TGTGCCAGCAGTTTATTTGCCCAGCGCGGAAACACCATATATTTT
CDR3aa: CASSLFAQRGNTIYF

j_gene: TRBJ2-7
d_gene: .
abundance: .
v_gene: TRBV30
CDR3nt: TGTGCCTGGAGTGGATCCAGGGATGGCGAGCAGTACTTC
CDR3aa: CAWSGSRDGEQYF

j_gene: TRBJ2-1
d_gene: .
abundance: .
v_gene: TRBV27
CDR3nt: TGTGCCAGCAGGACGGGATGGGGTTACAATGAGCAGTTCTTC
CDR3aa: CASRTGWGYNEQFF

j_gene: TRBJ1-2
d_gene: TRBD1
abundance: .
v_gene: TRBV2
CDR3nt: TGTGCCAGCAGAGCTAGCCGTGGGACAGGGGGGGAGGGCTATGGCTACACCTTC
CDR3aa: CASRASRGTGGEGYGYTF

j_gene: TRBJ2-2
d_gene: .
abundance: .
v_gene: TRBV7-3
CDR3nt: TGTTCCAGCAGCTATATAACCGGGGAGCTGTTTTTT
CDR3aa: CSSSYITGELFF

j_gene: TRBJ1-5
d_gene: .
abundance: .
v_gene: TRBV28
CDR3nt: TGTGCCAGCAGTACTGGGGGGGTTAAGCCCCAGCATTTT
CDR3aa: CASSTGGVKPQHF

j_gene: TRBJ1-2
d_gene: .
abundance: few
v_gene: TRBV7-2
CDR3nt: TGTGCCAGCAGCTTAGCCCCAGGGGACTATGGCTACACCTTC
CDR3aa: CASSLAPGDYGYTF

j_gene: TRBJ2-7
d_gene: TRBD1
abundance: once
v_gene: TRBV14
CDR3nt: TGTGCCAGCAGCTCAGGGGGCCCATCCTACGAGCAGTACTTC
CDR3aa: CASSSGGPSYEQYF

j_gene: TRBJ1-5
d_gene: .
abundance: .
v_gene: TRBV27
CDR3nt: TGTGCCAGCAGTCTGCGACAGTCCAATCAGCCCCAGCATTTT
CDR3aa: CASSLRQSNQPQHF

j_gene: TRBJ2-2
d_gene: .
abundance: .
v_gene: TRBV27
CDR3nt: TGTGCCAGCAGTTTGTGGGGAGACACCGGGGAGCTGTTTTTT
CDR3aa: CASSLWGDTGELFF

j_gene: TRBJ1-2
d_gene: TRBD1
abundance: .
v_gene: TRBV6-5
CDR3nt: TGTGCCTCCCGGACAGGGCACTATGGCTACACCTTC
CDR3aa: CASRTGHYGYTF

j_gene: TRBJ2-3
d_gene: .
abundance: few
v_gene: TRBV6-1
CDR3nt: TGTGCCAGCAGCCTCCAAGGCGGTGCCGGAGATACGCAGTATTTT
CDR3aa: CASSLQGGAGDTQYF

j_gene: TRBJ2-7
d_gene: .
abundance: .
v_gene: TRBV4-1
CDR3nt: TGCGCCAGCAGCCAAGTTGCGTCACAGGGATTTGCTTACGAGCAGTACTTC
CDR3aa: CASSQVASQGFAYEQYF

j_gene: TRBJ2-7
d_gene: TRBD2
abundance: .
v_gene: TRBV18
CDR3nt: TGTGCCAGCTCGCCGGGAGCGGGAGGTCACGAGCAGTACTTC
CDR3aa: CASSPGAGGHEQYF

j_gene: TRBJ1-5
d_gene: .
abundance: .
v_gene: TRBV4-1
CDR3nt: TGCGCCAGCAGCCAAGGTGGTATCGAGGGGAGGCAGCCCCAGCATTTT
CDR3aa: CASSQGGIEGRQPQHF

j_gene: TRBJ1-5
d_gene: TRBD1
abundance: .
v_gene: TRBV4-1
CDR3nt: TGCGCCAGCAGCCAAGAGGTAACCGGACAGGGTCTGGGTCAGCCCCAGCATTTT
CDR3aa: CASSQEVTGQGLGQPQHF

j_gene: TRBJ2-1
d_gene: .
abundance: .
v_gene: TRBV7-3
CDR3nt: TGTGCCAGCAGCTTAACGTGGCAGGGGGGCTACAATGAGCAGTTCTTC
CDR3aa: CASSLTWQGGYNEQFF

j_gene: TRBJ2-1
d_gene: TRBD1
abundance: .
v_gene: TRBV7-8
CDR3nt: TGTGCCAGCAGCCGACAGGGGGCGCGCAATGAGCAGTTCTTC
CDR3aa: CASSRQGARNEQFF

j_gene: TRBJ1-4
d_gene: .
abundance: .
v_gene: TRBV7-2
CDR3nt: TGTGCCAGCAGCGACGACAGGCTGAATGAAAAACTGTTTTTT
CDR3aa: CASSDDRLNEKLFF

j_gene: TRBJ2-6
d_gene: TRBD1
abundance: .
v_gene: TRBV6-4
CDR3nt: TGTGCCAGCAGTGACGAAGCACAGGGGGCCAACGGCCTGACTTTC
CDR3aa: CASSDEAQGANGLTF

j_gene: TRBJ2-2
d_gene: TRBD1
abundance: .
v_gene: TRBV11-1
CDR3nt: TGTGCCAGCAGCTTGGACAGGGTCAAGGCCGGGGAGCTGTTTTTT
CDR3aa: CASSLDRVKAGELFF

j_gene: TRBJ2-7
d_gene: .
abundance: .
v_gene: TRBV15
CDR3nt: TGTGCCACCAGCAGAGATGAGGGCGGCTACGAGCAGTACTTC
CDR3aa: CATSRDEGGYEQYF

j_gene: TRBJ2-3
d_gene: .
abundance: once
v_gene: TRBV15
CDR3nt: TGTGCCACCAGCAGAGCCCTCGGCGGGGCAGATACGCAGTATTTT
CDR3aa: CATSRALGGADTQYF

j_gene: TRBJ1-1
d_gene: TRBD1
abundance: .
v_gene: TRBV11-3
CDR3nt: TGTGCCAGCAGCCCTAGACAGGGCGCCGGGACTGAAGCTTTCTTT
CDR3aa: CASSPRQGAGTEAFF

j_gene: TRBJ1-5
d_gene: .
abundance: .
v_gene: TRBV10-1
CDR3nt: TGCGCCAGCAGTGACGGTTATCAGCCCCAGCATTTT
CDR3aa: CASSDGYQPQHF

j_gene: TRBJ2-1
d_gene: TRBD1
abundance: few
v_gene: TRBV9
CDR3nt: TGTGCCAGCAGCGGGGGACAGTTTTCCTACAATGAGCAGTTCTTC
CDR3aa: CASSGGQFSYNEQFF

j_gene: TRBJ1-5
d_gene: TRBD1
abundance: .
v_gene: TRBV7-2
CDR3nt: TGTGCCAGCAGCTTTATTGGACAGGGGAATCAGCCCCAGCATTTT
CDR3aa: CASSFIGQGNQPQHF

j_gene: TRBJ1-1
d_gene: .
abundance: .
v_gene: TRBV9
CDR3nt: TGTGCCAGCAGCGTAGAAACCCAAACAGGGTTACTTTTCTTT
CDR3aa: CASSVETQTGLLFF

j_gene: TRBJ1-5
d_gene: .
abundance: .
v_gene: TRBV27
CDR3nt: TGTGCCAGCAGTTTAGCGGGACTCGGAATCAATCAGCCCCAGCATTTT
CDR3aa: CASSLAGLGINQPQHF

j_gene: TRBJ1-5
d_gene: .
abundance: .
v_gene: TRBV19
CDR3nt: TGTGCCAGTAGTCCCGCAGGCAATCAGCCCCAGCATTTT
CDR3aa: CASSPAGNQPQHF

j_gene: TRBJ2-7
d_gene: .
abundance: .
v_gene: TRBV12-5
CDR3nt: TGTGCTAGTGGTCTACAGACCTACGAGCAGTACTTC
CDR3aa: CASGLQTYEQYF